This T cell receptor beta chain was found in a study of cytomegalovirus exposure and HLA in healthy donors (dated by TCRdb to between 2016 and 2019). With respect to the entire study: According to an earlier analysis of 587 of the donors, some 180 million T cells yielded over 100 million unique TCR beta sequences and approximately 300 Gb of sequence data. All discovery cohort repertoires had been generated using a single sequencing platform. The study used immunosequencing to profile the T cell repertoires of 666 subjects and linked those repertoires to cytomegalovirus serostatus. The number of donors typed differed by locus, with roughly 629-640 for A, B, C, DRB1 and DQB1, roughly 520 for DQA1, 606 for DPA1, and some 470 for DPB1. An earlier analysis of around 580 of the donors used high-throughput TCR beta sequencing to judge whether each TCR beta V gene segment behaved as functional or pseudogenic. Donor age, sex, ethnicity and CMV serostatus were compiled together with the repertoire data. Of the roughly 400 genotyped donors, over 70% fell in the genetic ancestry cluster associated with self-reported Caucasian donors. Rather than using new phenotypic data, the later analysis identified candidate immune exposures from TCR beta sequences and from how often those sequences occurred across donors. In a later genetic analysis, genome-wide SNP genotypes for about 55% of the roughly 700 donors were used, and that subset was treated as a discovery cohort. About five DR-DQ haplotypes were treated as single units for association and clustering because of strong linkage in the cohort. HLA typing included class I and class II loci at four-digit resolution. Among about 400 genotyped donors of the cohort, an average of approximately 220,000 unique TCR beta nucleotide sequences was sequenced per donor, of which 15% to 20% were non-productive. In addition to the first cohort of roughly 670 subjects, a separate validation cohort of 120 different subjects was used. In a later analysis, previously published TCR beta repertoires from several hundred donors were re-analyzed and high-resolution HLA genotyping was added so that TCR occurrence patterns could be studied. The study combined high-throughput TCR immunosequencing, statistical association of individual TCRs with disease status, and machine learning to predict cytomegalovirus infection status. The study aimed to test whether cataloging public T cell receptors could reveal signatures of past pathogen exposure. Roughly 300 gigabases of sequencing data and tens of millions of unique TCR sequences were included in an early release covering around 650 HLA-typed donors.

Overall study outcomes, separate from this receptor: CMV serostatus was the only immune exposure information available for the cohort. Specific HLA alleles were associated with roughly 16,000 TCR beta sequences at a false discovery rate of 0.05 in a later analysis. Correlated functional status among segregating V segments might reflect linkage disequilibrium, but an unknown experimental factor could not be ruled out. HLA typing was unavailable for some donors at each locus, so association tests used only the typed subset. The cohort was sequenced for TCR beta chains only, and without alpha or paired-chain data the features that could be detected were limited. A further reported finding was that TCR beta sequences accurately predicted the HLA-A and HLA-B alleles for most subjects in the first cohort. A later analysis reported that several top co-occurrence clusters appeared linked to parvovirus B19, influenza, CMV and Epstein-Barr virus. The presence/absence analyses assumed that sequencing depth was roughly uniform across donors, and that assumption may not be true. Some IMGT-functional V segments, including TRBV6-2 and TRBV6-3, could not be distinguished by the 87-base-pair reads and were therefore excluded. In a later analysis, HLA-associated TCR beta chains were found to be more clonally expanded and to have lower generation probabilities than equally common non-associated chains. Because counts were too low, about 15 rarely observed V segments, including chromosome 9 orphons, were left out of the earlier analysis of some 640 of the donors. A later genetic analysis associated a missense DCLRE1C variant with V-gene and J-gene trimming of TCR beta chains, and an independent cohort replicated the association. According to the authors, the approach could potentially be generalized to other disease states and immunological phenotypes. A cluster of highly shared sequence variants was judged likely to represent a technical artifact of the sequencing pipeline. Across donors, most TCR sequences were observed very rarely, whereas some public TCRs were present in many individuals. Strong co-occurrence of HLA alleles, especially DR and DQ, made assigning TCR associations to individual alleles difficult. In vitro tests confirmed that a few of the cytomegalovirus-associated TCR beta chains recognize cytomegalovirus antigens. An earlier analysis of some 590 of the donors showed that most TCR beta V segments appeared in productive rearrangements either about 87% or about 30% of the time, which broadly matched IMGT annotations. In both the original and validation cohorts, the classifier was reported to diagnose cytomegalovirus status with high specificity and sensitivity. A later genetic analysis reported fewer N-insertions in productive TCRs among donors in an Asian-associated ancestry cluster than the approximately 670-donor mean. In a later analysis, TCR association rates were found to vary across HLA loci, with the most associated TCRs seen for DRB1 alleles and the fewest for HLA-C alleles. In the study, some 180 TCR beta chains were listed as associated with cytomegalovirus. According to a later analysis, most CMV-associated TCR beta chains appeared to be HLA-restricted, and the HLA associations seemed to be driven largely by CMV exposure.

The library was generated by the immunoSEQ multiplex PCR assay. A mixture of 60 forward primers for TCR Vbeta segments and 13 reverse primers for TCR Jbeta segments was used in the multiplex PCR. The CDR3 region of rearranged TCR beta genes was amplified from genomic DNA by a multiplex PCR assay. The Illumina HiSeq System was used to sequence the amplified TCR beta libraries as 87-base-pair reads. The authors processed their data as follows. In a later analysis, 70 million to 95 million unique TCR beta chains were counted across the approximately 670 repertoires, and approximately 9.9 million of these chains were shared by at least two donors. A nearest-neighbor algorithm error-corrected the raw reads and collapsed the reads into unique sequences, merging closely related sequences to remove PCR and sequencing errors. V, D and J gene segments were assigned by aligning CDR3 sequences to IMGT reference sequences. For a sequence to be retained, a match of at least six nucleotides to both a V gene segment and a J gene segment was required. Rearrangements were called productive when the CDR3 lacked stop codons and stayed in frame with V and J; all others were non-productive. CDR3 was defined according to IMGT convention as the region running from the second conserved V-encoded cysteine to the conserved J-encoded phenylalanine. Sequences without an unambiguous match to a single V gene segment were excluded from the earlier analysis of a few hundred of the donors. In an earlier analysis of about 590 of the donors, a V segment was called functional when productive rearrangements were above 56.7%, and segregating when the standard deviation between donors exceeded 5%. To diagnose cytomegalovirus status from the catalog of TCR beta chain sequences, a statistical classification framework was built. In a later analysis, V and J genes were assigned by comparing TCR nucleotide sequences against IMGT/GENE-DB human TR gene sequences. Using the TCRdist pipeline, a later analysis assigned CDR3 sequences along with most-parsimonious VDJ recombination scenarios. In a later analysis, each TCR beta chain was defined by its CDR3 amino acid sequence together with its V-gene family, and reads lacking a unique V-gene family were excluded. As a way to deal with suspected cross-contamination and a sequencing artifact, a later analysis dropped approximately 590 nucleotide sequences that were highly shared and had low generation probability. In a later analysis, a clonal expansion index was calculated for each public chain from normalized within-repertoire ranks of inferred template counts. In a later analysis, generation probabilities were computed using a VDJ recombination model fitted to out-of-frame rearrangements, and the results were checked against IGoR. In a later analysis, hypergeometric tests were used to score TCR-TCR, TCR-HLA and TCR-CMV co-occurrence, with a repertoire-size bias correction applied to TCR pairs. A later analysis estimated false discovery rates by permuting HLA or CMV assignments 20 times. A later analysis grouped co-occurring TCRs with DBSCAN, adding TCRdist sequence similarity when clustering within HLA-allele-positive subsets. For co-occurrence clustering, repertoires with fewer than 30,000 or more than 120,000 public chains were excluded, along with roughly 5 repertoires with anomalous nucleotide sharing. TCRdb stores this immuneACCESS table with in-frame sequences only. Part of the clones is absent; in the studies checked, under half of the shortfall reflects unresolved V genes, and no reason is known for the rest. The V and J calls and clone size come from that table; D and trimming were worked out from the DNA. A total of about 100,000 clones appear in this sample, approximately 68% of them only once. The top ten clones comprise around 5% of the sample.

V and J are truncated by 2 bases and 5 bases respectively, leaving an intervening sequence of 14 bases. The CDR3 sequence holds 14 residues, the cysteine and phenylalanine included. Only CDR3 DNA is held: 42 bases, read in frame from base 1. Sequences SGHKS (CDR1) and YYEKEE (CDR2) are obtained from the germline V gene (reference sequence). The cohort consisted of 666 healthy bone marrow donors. At the time of sampling, all cohort members were nominally healthy, though unrecorded immune exposures were likely present. The donor tested CMV seropositive, placing the donor among the roughly 300 seropositive members of the cohort. Every donor gave a peripheral blood sample, and the peripheral blood mononuclear cells from that sample were used for TCR beta sequencing. Genomic DNA was extracted from the blood cell samples with the Qiagen DNeasy Blood Extraction Kit. As concerns this clone: The antigen it recognizes is unknown. Base qualities are not recorded, but no much larger clone differs from it by a single base.

The sequence derives from a woman aged 18 to 35 in good health and CMV-seropositive. The sequenced sample consisted of PBMCs. The V gene is TRBV5-5 and the J gene is TRBJ2-7; a confident D gene designation cannot be given. CDR3 region: CASSFFAVTHEQYF. The DNA sequence is TGTGCCAGCAGCTTTTTCGCAGTAACCCACGAGCAGTACTTC.